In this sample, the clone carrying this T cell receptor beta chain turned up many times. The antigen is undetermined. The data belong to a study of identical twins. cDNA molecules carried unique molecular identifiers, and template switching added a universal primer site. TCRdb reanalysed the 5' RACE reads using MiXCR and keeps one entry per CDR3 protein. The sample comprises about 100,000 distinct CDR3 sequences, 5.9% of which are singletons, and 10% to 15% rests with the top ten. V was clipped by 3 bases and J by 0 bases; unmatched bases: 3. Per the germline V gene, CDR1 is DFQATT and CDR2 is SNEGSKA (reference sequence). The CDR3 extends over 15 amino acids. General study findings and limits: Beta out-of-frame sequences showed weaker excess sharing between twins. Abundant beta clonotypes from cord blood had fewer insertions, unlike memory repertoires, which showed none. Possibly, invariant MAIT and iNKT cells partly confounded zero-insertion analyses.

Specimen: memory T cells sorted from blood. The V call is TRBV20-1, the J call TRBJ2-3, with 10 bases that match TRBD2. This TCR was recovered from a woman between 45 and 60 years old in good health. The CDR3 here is CSARPSGRSTDTQYF. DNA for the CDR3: TGCAGTGCTAGGCCTAGCGGGAGAAGCACAGATACGCAGTATTTT.